The present TCR beta chain was sequenced within a study of T-cell reconstitution after alpha-beta-depleted transplantation in children (dated by TCRdb to between 2015 and 2016). As for the study more broadly: Using TCR repertoire profiling, the study followed T-cell immune reconstitution in a quantitative way in children after TCRalphabeta/CD19-depleted allogeneic hematopoietic cell transplantation. Summary of the overall study and its limitations: Hyperexpanded clone frequencies declined over subsequent months; after one year, T-cell counts and TCRbeta diversity were mostly attributed to newly produced T cells. The high TCRbeta diversity at day 60 in some patients was ascribed to recipient T cells and intrathymic progenitors that had survived conditioning. The apparently early recovery of alphabetaT-cell counts about two months after transplant reportedly depended on only several hundred rapidly expanded clones that came from non-depleted graft cells.

In its sample, this clonotype was seen many times. Which antigen it targets is not known. No base quality values were provided; no much bigger clone lies one nucleotide off. The treatment or condition label corresponds to: allogeneic hematopoietic cell transplantation with graft depleted of TCRalphabeta T cells and CD19 B cells. TCRalphabeta/CD19-depleted allogeneic hematopoietic cell grafts were given to the transplant recipients, all of whom were children. The CDR3 has 15 amino acids, counting the end cysteine and phenylalanine. The read is trimmed to its CDR3 DNA, 45 bases read in frame from base 1. CDR1 and CDR2 (SGHRS, YFSETQ) derive from the germline V gene. V is pared back by 5 bases and J by 4 bases, with 15 bases lying between the germline termini. Library prep was done by PCR. The listed sequencing device is Illumina HiSeq 2500. To normalize quantification of the TCRbeta repertoire, the TCR libraries were built with molecular barcoding that relied on unique molecular identifiers. In-frame beta chains were kept once TCRdb had trimmed the public reads at Q25 with fastp and called clones with MiXCR. Each CDR3 protein gets just one entry, which takes the most common genes and DNA from the rows behind it. A total of a few hundred thousand distinct CDR3 sequences appear in this sample, 43% of them only once. 27% of the sample lies in the top ten.

This receptor was taken from a girl aged 2-15 years with aplastic anemia, due to receive a stem cell transplant. Sequenced here: PBMCs, sampled before TCRalphabeta/CD19-depleted stem cell transplant. Recombination joined TRBV5-1 with TRBJ1-4, with the D gene not confidently named. The nucleotides read TGCGCCAGCAGTCTTGGCCGGGCCCTTAATGAAAAACTGTTTTTT. Translation gives CASSLGRALNEKLFF.